This T cell receptor (beta chain) comes out of a study of technical replicates of blood from four donors. The data were produced by immunoSEQ multiplex PCR, yet TCRdb's version contains in-frame clones alone and is incomplete. The sample yields around 80,000 clones, 94% seen once. CDR1 and CDR2 from the germline V gene are SGDLS and YYNGEE. V shed 4 bases and J 6 bases; nucleotides not matched to a gene: 12. This CDR3 is 15 amino acids long. Sequencing used T cells isolated from PBMCs. The chain recombines TRBV9 with TRBJ1-1; 7 bases align to TRBD1. The receptor was derived from a human donor in good health. CDR3: CASSRITDRDAEAFF. The CDR3 DNA reads as TGTGCCAGCAGCCGAATAACCGACAGGGATGCTGAAGCTTTCTTT. The full variable domain, completed using reference TRBV9 and TRBJ1-1, is DSGVTQTPKHLITATGQRVTLRCSPRSGDLSVYWYQQSLDQGLQFLIQYYNGEERAKGNILERFSAQQFPDLHSELNLSSLELGDSALYFCASSRITDRDAEAFFGQGTRLTVV.